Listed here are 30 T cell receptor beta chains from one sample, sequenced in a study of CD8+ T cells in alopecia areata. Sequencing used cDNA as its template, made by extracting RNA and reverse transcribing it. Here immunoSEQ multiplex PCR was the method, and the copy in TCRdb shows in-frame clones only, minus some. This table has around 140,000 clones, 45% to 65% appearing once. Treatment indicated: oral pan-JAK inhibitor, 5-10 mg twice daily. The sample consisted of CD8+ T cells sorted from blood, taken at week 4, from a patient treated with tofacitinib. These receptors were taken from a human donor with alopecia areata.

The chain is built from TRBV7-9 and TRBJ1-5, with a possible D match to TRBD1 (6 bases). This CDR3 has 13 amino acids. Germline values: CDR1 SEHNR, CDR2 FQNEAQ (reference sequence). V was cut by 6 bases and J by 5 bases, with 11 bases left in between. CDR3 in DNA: TGTGCCAGCAGTGACAGGTCGGATCAGCCCCAGCATTTT. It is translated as CASSDRSDQPQHF.

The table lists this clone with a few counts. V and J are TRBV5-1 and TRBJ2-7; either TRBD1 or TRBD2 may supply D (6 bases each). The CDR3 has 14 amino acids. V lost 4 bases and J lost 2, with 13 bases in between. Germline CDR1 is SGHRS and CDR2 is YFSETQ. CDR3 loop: CASSMRDIAYEQYF. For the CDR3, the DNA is TGCGCCAGCAGCATGCGGGACATCGCCTACGAGCAGTACTTC.

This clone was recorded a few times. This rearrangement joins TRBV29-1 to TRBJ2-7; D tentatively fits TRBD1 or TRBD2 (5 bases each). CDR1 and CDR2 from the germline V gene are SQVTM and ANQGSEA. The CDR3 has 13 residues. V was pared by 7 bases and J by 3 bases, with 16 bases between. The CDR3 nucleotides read TGCAGCGCCGACCGGGACGTTAACTACGAGCAGTACTTC. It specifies CSADRDVNYEQYF.

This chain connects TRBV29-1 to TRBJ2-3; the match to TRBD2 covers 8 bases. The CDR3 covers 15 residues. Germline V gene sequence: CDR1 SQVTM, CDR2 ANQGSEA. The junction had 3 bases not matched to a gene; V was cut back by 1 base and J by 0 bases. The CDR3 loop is CSVEGSGDSTDTQYF. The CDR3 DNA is TGCAGCGTTGAAGGTAGCGGGGACAGCACAGATACGCAGTATTTT.

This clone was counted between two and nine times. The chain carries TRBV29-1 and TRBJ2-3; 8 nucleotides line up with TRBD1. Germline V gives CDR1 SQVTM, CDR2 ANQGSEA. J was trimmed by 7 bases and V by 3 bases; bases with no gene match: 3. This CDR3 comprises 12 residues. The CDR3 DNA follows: TGCAGCGTTGAGGGACAGGACCATACGCAGTATTTT. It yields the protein CSVEGQDHTQYF.

The CDR3 sequence: CASSPRTGGPETQYF. The CDR3 DNA follows: TGTGCCAGCAGCCCGCGGACAGGGGGCCCAGAGACCCAGTACTTC. The V gene is TRBV11-2, the J gene TRBJ2-5; the match to TRBD1 covers 11 bases. Germline loops: CDR1 SGHAT, CDR2 FQNNGV. The CDR3 spans 15 residues. After removal of 5 bases from V and 4 bases from J, the junction contained 6 bases not matched to a gene.

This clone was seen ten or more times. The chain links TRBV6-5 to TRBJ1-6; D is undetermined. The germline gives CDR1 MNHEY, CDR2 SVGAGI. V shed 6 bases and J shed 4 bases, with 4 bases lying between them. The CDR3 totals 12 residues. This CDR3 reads CASRQYNSPLHF. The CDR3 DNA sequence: TGTGCCAGCAGACAATATAATTCACCCCTCCACTTT.

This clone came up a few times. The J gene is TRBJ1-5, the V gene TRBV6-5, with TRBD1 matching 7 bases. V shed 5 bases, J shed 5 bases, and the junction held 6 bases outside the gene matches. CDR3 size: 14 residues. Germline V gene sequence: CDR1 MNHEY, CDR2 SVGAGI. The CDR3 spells CASSPQGPYQPQHF. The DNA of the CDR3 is TGTGCCAGCAGTCCACAGGGGCCATATCAGCCCCAGCATTTT.

The CDR3 loop reads CSVVLAENTGELFF. In DNA, the CDR3 is TGCAGCGTTGTACTGGCAGAGAACACCGGGGAGCTGTTTTTT. The chain links TRBV29-1 to TRBJ2-2; D unresolved. This CDR3 spans 14 amino acids. Germline values: CDR1 SQVTM, CDR2 ANQGSEA. The V end lost 4 bases, the J end lost 1 base, and 10 bases lay between the germline ends.

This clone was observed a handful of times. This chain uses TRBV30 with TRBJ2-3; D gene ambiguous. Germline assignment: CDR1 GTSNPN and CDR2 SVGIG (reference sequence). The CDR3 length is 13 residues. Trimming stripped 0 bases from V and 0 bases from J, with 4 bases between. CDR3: CAWSVDSTDTQYF. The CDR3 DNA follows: TGTGCCTGGAGTGTGGACAGCACAGATACGCAGTATTTT. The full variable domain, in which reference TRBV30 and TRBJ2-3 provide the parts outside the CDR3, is SQTIHQWPATLVQPVGSPLSLECTVEGTSNPNLYWYRQAAGRGLQLLFYSVGIGQISSEVPQNLSASRPQDRQFILSSKKLLLSDSGFYLCAWSVDSTDTQYFGPGTRLTVL.

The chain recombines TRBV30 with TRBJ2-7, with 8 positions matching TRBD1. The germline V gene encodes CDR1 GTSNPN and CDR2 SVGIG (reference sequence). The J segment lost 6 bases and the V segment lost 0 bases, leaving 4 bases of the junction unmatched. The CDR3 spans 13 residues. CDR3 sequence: CAWSVGTGGEQYF. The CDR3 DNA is TGTGCCTGGAGTGTAGGGACAGGAGGCGAGCAGTACTTC.

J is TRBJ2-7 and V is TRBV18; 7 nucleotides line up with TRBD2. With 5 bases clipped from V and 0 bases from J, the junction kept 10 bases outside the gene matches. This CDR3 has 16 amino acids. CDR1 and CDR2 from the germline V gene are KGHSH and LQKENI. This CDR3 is CASSANPGLSSYEQYF. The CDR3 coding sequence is TGTGCCAGCTCAGCAAACCCGGGACTAAGCTCCTACGAGCAGTACTTC.

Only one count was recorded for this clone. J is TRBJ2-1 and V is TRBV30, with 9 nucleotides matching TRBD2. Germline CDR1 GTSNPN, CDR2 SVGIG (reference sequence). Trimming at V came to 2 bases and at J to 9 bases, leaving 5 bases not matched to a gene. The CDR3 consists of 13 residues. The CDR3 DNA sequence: TGTGCCTGGAGTCTCGGGACTAGCACTGAGCAGTTCTTC. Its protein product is CAWSLGTSTEQFF. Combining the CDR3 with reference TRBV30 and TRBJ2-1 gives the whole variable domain SQTIHQWPATLVQPVGSPLSLECTVEGTSNPNLYWYRQAAGRGLQLLFYSVGIGQISSEVPQNLSASRPQDRQFILSSKKLLLSDSGFYLCAWSLGTSTEQFFGPGTRLTVL.

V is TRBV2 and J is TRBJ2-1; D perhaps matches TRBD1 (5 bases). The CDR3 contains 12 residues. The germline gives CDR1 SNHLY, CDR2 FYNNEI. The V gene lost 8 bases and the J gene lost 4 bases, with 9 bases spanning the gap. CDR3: CASETEYNEQFF. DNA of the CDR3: TGTGCCAGCGAGACAGAATACAATGAGCAGTTCTTC.

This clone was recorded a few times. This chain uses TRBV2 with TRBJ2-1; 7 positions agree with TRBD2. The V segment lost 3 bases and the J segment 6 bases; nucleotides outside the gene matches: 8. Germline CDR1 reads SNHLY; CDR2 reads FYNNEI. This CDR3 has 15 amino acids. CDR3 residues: CASSDLSGVGNEQFF. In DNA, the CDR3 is TGTGCCAGCAGTGATTTAAGCGGGGTTGGCAATGAGCAGTTCTTC.

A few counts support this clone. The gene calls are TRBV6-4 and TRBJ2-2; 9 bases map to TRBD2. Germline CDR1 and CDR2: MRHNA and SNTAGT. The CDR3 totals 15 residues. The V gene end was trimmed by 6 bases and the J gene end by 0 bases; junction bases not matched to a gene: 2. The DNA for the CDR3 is TGTGCCAGCAGCCGCGGGGGGGCGAACACCGGGGAGCTGTTTTTT. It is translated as CASSRGGANTGELFF.

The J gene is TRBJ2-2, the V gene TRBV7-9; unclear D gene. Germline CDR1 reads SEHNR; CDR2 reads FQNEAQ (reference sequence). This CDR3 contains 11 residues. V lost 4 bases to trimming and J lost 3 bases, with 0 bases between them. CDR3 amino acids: CASSYTGELFF. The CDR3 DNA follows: TGTGCCAGCAGCTACACCGGGGAGCTGTTTTTT. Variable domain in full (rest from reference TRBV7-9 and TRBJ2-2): DTGVSQNPRHKITKRGQNVTFRCDPISEHNRLYWYRQTLGQGPEFLTYFQNEAQLEKSRLLSDRFSAERPKGSFSTLEIQRTEQGDSAMYLCASSYTGELFFGEGSRLTVL.

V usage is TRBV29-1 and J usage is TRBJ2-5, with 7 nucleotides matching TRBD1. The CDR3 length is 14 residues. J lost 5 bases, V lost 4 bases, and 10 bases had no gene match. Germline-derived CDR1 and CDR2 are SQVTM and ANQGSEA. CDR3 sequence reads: CSVGEGAYVETQYF. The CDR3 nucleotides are TGCAGCGTTGGAGAGGGGGCGTATGTGGAGACCCAGTACTTC.

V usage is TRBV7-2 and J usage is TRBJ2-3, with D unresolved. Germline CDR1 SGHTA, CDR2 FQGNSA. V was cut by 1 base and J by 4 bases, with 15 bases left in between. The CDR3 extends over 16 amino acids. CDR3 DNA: TGTGCCAGCAGCTTAGAGGTCAAACGAACCCCAGATACGCAGTATTTT. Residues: CASSLEVKRTPDTQYF.

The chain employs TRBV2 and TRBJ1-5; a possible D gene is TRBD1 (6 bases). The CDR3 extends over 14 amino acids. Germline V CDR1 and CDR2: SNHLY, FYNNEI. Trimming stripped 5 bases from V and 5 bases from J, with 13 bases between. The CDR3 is CASSSRGWDQPQHF. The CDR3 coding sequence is TGTGCCAGCAGTTCCAGGGGATGGGATCAGCCCCAGCATTTT.

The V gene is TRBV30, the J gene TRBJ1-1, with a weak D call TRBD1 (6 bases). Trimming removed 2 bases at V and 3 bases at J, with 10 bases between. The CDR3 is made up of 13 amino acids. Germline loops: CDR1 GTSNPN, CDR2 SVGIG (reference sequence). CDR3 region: CAWSMGADTEAFF. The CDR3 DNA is TGTGCCTGGAGTATGGGGGCGGACACTGAAGCTTTCTTT.

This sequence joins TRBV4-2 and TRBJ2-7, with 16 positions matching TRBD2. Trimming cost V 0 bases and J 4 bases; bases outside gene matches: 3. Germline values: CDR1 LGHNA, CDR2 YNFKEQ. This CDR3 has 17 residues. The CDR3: CASSQEGLAGGPYEQYF. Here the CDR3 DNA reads TGTGCCAGCAGCCAAGAGGGACTAGCGGGGGGGCCTTACGAGCAGTACTTC.

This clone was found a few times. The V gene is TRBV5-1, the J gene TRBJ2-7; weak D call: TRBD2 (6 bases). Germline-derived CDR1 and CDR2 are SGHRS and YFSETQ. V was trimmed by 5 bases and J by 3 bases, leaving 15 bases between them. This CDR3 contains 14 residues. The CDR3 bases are TGCGCCAGCAGGCGGGACGATCGAGGCTACGAGCAGTACTTC. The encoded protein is CASRRDDRGYEQYF.

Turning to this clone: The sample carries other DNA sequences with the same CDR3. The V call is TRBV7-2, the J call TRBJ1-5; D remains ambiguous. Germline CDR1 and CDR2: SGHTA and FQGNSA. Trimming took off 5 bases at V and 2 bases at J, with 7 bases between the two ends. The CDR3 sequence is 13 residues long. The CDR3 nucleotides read TGTGCCAGCAGCCTTCGGGGCAATCAGCCCCAGCATTTT. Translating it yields CASSLRGNQPQHF.

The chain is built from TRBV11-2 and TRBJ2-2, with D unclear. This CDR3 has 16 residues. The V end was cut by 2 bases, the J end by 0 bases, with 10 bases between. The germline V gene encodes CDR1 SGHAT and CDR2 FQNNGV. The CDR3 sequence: CASSLRENANTGELFF. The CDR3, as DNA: TGTGCCAGCAGCTTACGAGAGAACGCGAACACCGGGGAGCTGTTTTTT.

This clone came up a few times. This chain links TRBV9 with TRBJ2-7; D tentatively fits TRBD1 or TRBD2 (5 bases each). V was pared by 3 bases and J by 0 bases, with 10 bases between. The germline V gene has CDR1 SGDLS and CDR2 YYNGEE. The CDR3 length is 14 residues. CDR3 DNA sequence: TGTGCCAGCAGCGCTGGGGACGCCTCCTACGAGCAGTACTTC. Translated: CASSAGDASYEQYF.

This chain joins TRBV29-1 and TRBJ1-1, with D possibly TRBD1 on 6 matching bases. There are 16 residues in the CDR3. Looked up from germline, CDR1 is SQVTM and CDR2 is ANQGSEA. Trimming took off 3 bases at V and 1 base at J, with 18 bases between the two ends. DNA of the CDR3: TGCAGCGTTGACCCACGGAGGGGGGCGGAGAACACTGAAGCTTTCTTT. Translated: CSVDPRRGAENTEAFF. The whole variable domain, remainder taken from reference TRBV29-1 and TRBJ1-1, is SAVISQKPSRDICQRGTSLTIQCQVDSQVTMMFWYRQQPGQSLTLIATANQGSEATYESGFVIDKFPISRPNLTFSTLTVSNMSPEDSSIYLCSVDPRRGAENTEAFFGQGTRLTVV.

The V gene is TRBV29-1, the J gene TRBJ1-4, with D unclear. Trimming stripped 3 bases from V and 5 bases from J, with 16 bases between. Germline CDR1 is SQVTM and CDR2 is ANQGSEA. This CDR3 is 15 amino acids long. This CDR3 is CSVENPLEGNEKLFF. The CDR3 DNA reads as TGCAGCGTTGAGAACCCTCTTGAAGGAAATGAAAAACTGTTTTTT. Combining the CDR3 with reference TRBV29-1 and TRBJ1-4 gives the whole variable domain SAVISQKPSRDICQRGTSLTIQCQVDSQVTMMFWYRQQPGQSLTLIATANQGSEATYESGFVIDKFPISRPNLTFSTLTVSNMSPEDSSIYLCSVENPLEGNEKLFFGSGTQLSVL.

This CDR3 reads CSVLGGEQYF. CDR3 DNA: TGCAGTGTGCTGGGCGGCGAGCAGTACTTC. The gene calls are TRBV20-1 and TRBJ2-7; D is ambiguous. The CDR3 spans 10 residues. Germline-derived CDR1 and CDR2 are DFQATT and SNEGSKA (reference sequence). Deletions cut 7 bases from V and 6 bases from J, with 10 bases between.

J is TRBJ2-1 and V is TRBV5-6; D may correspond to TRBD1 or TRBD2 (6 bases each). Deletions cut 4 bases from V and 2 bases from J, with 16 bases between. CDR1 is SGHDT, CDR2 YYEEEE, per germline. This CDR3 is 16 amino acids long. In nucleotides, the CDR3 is TGTGCCAGCAGCCCAGAAAGGGGGGCGACCTACAATGAGCAGTTCTTC. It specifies CASSPERGATYNEQFF.